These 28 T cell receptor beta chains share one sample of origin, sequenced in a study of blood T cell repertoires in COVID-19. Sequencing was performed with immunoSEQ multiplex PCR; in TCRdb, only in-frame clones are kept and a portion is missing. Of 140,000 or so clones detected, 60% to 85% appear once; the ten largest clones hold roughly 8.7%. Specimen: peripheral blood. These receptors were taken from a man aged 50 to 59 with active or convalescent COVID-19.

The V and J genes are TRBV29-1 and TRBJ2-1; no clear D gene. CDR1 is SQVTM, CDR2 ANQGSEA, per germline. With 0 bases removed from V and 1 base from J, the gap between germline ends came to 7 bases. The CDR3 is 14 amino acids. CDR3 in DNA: TGCAGCGTTGAAGACCTTTTTTCCTACAATGAGCAGTTCTTC. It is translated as CSVEDLFSYNEQFF.

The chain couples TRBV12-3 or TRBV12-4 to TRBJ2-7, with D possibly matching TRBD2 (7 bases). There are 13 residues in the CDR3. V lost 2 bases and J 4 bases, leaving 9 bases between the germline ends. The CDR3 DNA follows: TGTGCCAGCAGTTTAAGGGGGGGTTACGAGCAGTACTTC. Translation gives CASSLRGGYEQYF.

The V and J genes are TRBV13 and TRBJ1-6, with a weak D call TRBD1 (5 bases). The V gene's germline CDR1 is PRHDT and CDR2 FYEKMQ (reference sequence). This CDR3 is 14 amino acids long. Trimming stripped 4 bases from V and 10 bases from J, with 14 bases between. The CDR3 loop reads CASSYAGLNSPLHF. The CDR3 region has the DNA TGTGCCAGCAGCTACGCAGGGTTGAACTCACCCCTCCACTTT.

The CDR3 region is CASSLGLAGGPYQETQYF. CDR3 in DNA: TGTGCCAGCAGTTTAGGACTAGCGGGAGGTCCGTACCAAGAGACCCAGTACTTC. The chain is built from TRBV28 and TRBJ2-5; 14 bases map to TRBD2. CDR3 length equals 18 residues. Germline V lookup: CDR1 MDHEN, CDR2 SYDVKM. The ends lost 2 bases at V and 0 bases at J; junction bases unmatched: 5.

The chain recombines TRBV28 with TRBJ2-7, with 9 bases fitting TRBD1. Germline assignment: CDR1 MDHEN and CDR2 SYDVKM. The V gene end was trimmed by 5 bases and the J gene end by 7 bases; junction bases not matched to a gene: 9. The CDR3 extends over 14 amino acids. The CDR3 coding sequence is TGTGCCAGCAGTAGGAGGACAGGGGCTGGGGAGCAGTACTTC. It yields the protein CASSRRTGAGEQYF.

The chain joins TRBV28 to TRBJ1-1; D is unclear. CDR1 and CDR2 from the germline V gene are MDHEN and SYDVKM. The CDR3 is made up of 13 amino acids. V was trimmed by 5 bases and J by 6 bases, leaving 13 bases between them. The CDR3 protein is CASSPLFRSEAFF. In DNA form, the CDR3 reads TGTGCCAGCAGTCCCCTGTTCCGGTCTGAAGCTTTCTTT.

Here the CDR3 reads CASSVASGASEQYF. The CDR3 region has the DNA TGTGCCAGCAGTGTGGCTAGCGGAGCTTCGGAGCAGTACTTC. The gene calls are TRBV6-4 and TRBJ2-7, with 7 bases matching TRBD2. Germline V gene lookup returns CDR1 MRHNA and CDR2 SNTAGT. This CDR3 has 14 amino acids. After removal of 4 bases from V and 7 bases from J, the junction contained 10 bases not matched to a gene.

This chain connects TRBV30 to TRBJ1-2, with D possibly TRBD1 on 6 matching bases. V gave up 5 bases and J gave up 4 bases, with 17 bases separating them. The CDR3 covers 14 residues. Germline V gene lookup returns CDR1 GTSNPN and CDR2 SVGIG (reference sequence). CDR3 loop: CAWGGTPEIYGYTF. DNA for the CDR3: TGTGCCTGGGGCGGGACACCCGAAATCTATGGCTACACCTTC.

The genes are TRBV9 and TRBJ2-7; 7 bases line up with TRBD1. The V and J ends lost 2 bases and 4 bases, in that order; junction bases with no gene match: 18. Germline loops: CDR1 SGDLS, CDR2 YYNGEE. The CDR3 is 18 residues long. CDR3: CASSVEMDRYGTFYEQYF. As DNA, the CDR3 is TGTGCCAGCAGCGTCGAAATGGACAGGTATGGTACCTTTTACGAGCAGTACTTC.

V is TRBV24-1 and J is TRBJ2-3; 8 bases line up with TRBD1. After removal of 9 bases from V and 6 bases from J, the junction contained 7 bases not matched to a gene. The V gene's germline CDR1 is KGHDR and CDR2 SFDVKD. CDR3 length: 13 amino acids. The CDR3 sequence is CATEGQGADTQYF. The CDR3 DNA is TGTGCCACCGAAGGACAGGGAGCGGATACGCAGTATTTT.

The CDR3 region has the DNA TGCGCCAGCAGTGAAGGACTAGCGGTGGATACGCAGTATTTT. Residues: CASSEGLAVDTQYF. The chain joins TRBV10-1 to TRBJ2-3; TRBD2 agrees at 10 bases. V lost 3 bases, J lost 6 bases, and 3 bases stayed unmatched. Germline V gene lookup returns CDR1 WNHNN and CDR2 SYGVQD (reference sequence). CDR3 length equals 14 residues.

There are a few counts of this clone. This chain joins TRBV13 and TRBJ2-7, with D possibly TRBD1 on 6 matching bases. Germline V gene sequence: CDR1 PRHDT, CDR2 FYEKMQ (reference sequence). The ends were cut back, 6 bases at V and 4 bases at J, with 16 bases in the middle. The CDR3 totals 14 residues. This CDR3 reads CASSRTADLYEQYF. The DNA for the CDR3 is TGTGCCAGCAGTCGGACAGCCGACTTATACGAGCAGTACTTC.

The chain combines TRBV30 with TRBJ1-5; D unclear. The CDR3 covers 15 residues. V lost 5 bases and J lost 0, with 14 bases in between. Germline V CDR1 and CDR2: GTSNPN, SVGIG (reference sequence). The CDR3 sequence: CAWGSTFGSNQPQHF. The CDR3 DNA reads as TGTGCCTGGGGCTCCACTTTTGGTAGCAATCAGCCCCAGCATTTT. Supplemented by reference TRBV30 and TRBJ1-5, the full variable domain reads SQTIHQWPATLVQPVGSPLSLECTVEGTSNPNLYWYRQAAGRGLQLLFYSVGIGQISSEVPQNLSASRPQDRQFILSSKKLLLSDSGFYLCAWGSTFGSNQPQHFGDGTRLSIL.

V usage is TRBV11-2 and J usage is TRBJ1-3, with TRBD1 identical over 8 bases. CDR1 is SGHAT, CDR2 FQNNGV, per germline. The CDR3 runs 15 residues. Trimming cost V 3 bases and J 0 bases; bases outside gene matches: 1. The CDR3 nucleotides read TGTGCCAGCAGCTTGGACAGGGCCTCTGGAAACACCATATATTTT. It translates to CASSLDRASGNTIYF.

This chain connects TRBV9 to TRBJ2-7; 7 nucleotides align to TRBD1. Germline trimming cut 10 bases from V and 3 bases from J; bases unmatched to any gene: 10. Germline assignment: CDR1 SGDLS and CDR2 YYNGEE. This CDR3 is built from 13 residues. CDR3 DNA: TGTGCCTCTGGGACAGAAACTTACTACGAGCAGTACTTC. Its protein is CASGTETYYEQYF.

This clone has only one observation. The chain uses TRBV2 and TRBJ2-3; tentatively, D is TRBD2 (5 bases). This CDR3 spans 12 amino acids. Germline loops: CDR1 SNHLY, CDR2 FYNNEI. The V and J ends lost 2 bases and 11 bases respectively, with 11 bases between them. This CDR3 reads CASSERGEKQYF. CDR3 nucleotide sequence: TGTGCCAGCAGTGAACGGGGAGAGAAGCAGTATTTT.

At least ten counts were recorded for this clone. The CDR3 nucleotides read TGTGCCAGCAGTTCCGTCATCAGGGGAGAAGGCTATGGCTACACCTTC. Amino acid sequence: CASSSVIRGEGYGYTF. The chain carries TRBV6-6 and TRBJ1-2; D perhaps matches TRBD1 (6 bases). In germline, CDR1 is MNHNY, CDR2 SVGAGI (reference sequence). V was trimmed by 4 bases and J by 4 bases, leaving 19 bases between them. CDR3 length equals 16 residues.

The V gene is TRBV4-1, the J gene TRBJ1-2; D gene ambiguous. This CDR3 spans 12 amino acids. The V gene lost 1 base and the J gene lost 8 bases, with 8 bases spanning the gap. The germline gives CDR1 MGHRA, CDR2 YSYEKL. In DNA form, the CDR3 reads TGCGCCAGCAGCCAAGCGGGAGAGGGCTACACCTTC. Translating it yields CASSQAGEGYTF.

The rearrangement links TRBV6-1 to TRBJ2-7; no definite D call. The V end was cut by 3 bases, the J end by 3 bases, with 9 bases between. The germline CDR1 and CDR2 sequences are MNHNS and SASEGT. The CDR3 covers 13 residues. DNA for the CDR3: TGTGCCAGCAGTGAGGAGCGTATCTACGAGCAGTACTTC. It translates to CASSEERIYEQYF.

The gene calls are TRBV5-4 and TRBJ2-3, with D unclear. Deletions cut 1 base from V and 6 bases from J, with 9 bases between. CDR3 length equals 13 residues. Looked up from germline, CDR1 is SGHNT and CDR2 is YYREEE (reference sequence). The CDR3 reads CASSLTSPDTQYF. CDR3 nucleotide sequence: TGTGCCAGCAGCTTGACATCCCCGGATACGCAGTATTTT.

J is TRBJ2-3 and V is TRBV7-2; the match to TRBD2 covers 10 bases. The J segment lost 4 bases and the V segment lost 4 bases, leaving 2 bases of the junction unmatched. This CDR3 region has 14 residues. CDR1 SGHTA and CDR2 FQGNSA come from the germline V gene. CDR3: CASSSGLAADTQYF. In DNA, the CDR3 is TGTGCCAGCAGCTCAGGACTAGCGGCAGATACGCAGTATTTT.

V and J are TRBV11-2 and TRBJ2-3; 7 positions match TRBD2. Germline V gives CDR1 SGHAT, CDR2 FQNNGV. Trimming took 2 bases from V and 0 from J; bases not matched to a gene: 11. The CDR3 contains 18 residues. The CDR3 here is CASSLSGTTSLSTDTQYF. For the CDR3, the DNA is TGTGCCAGCAGCTTAAGTGGGACTACTAGCCTTAGCACAGATACGCAGTATTTT.

CDR3 nucleotide sequence: TGCGCCAGCAGCCCCCAGCAGTTGGGGGCTACCTACGAGCAGTACTTC. Translation: CASSPQQLGATYEQYF. This chain connects TRBV4-1 to TRBJ2-7; possibly TRBD1 for D (6 bases). The CDR3 contains 16 residues. Germline CDR1 and CDR2: MGHRA and YSYEKL. With 4 bases removed from V and 2 bases from J, the gap between germline ends came to 18 bases.

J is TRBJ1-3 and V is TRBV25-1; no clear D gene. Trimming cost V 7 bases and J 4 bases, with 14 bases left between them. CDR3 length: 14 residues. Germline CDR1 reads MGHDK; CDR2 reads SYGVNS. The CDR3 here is CASTRSGFGNTIYF. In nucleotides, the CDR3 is TGTGCCAGCACCCGGTCGGGGTTCGGAAACACCATATATTTT. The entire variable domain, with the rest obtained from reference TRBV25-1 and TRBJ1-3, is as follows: EADIYQTPRYLVIGTGKKITLECSQTMGHDKMYWYQQDPGMELHLIHYSYGVNSTEKGDLSSESTVSRIRTEHFPLTLESARPSHTSQYLCASTRSGFGNTIYFGEGSWLTVV.

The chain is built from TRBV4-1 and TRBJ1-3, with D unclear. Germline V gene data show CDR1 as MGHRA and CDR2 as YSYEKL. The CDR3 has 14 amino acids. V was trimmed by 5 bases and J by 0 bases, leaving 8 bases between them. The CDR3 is CASSGWSSGNTIYF. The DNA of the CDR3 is TGCGCCAGCAGCGGGTGGAGCTCTGGAAACACCATATATTTT.

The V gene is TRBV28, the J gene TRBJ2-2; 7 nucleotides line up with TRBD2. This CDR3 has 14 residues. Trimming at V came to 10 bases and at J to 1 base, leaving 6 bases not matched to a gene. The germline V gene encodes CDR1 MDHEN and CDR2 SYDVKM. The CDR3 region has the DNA TGTGCCATCCCCAGCGGGGTGAACACCGGGGAGCTGTTTTTT. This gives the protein CAIPSGVNTGELFF.

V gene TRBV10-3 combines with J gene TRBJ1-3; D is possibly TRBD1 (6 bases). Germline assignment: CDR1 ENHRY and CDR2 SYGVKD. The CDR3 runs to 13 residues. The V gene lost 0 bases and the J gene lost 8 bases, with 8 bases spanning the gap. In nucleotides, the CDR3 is TGTGCCATCAGTGAGTCGACAGGAGACACCATATATTTT. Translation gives CAISESTGDTIYF.

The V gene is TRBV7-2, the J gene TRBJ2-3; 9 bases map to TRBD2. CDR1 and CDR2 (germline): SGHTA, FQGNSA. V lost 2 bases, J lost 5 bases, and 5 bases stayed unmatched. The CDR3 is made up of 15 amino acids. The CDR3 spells CASSLNAGGRDTQYF. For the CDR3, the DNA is TGTGCCAGCAGCTTAAACGCGGGGGGGAGAGATACGCAGTATTTT.